The 20 T cell receptor beta chains in this list originate from one sample, sequenced in a study of Tregs in tolerant kidney transplant recipients (dated by TCRdb to the late 2010s). The transplants used related donors with nonmyeloablative bone marrow transplantation, and mixed chimerism in the human trials was transient. Receptor amplification or capture employed the immunoSEQ multiplex PCR assay. This is the immuneACCESS table as TCRdb keeps it, with only in-frame sequences that have V and J called. A part of the clones is gone; compared with another copy, unresolved V genes explain less than half, and the rest is unexplained. This sample is represented by 90,000 or so clones; 90% to 95% of them were singletons. 1.6% of the sample is held by the ten biggest clonotypes. Sequencing was performed on CD4+ T cells from blood (PBMCs), taken 12 months after the transplant. The receptors come from a human patient who received a combined kidney and bone marrow transplant. Some T cells may derive from the graft donor when a transplant has been performed.

V is TRBV7-3 and J is TRBJ2-3, with D tentatively TRBD2 (5 bases). The V end lost 5 bases, the J end lost 4 bases, and 13 bases lay between the germline ends. Per the germline V gene, CDR1 is SGHTA and CDR2 is FQGTGA. This CDR3 comprises 14 residues. The CDR3 nucleotides are TGTGCCAGCAGCCTAGCCGCCTTTCCAGATACGCAGTATTTT. As protein: CASSLAAFPDTQYF.

This chain uses TRBV19 with TRBJ1-1, with 7 bases aligning to TRBD1. Germline V gives CDR1 LNHDA, CDR2 SQIVND (reference sequence). V was pared by 8 bases and J by 10 bases, with 10 bases of the junction left unmatched. The length of the CDR3 is 12 residues. The CDR3 bases are TGTGCCAGTGAGAGACAGGGTAGAGGAGCTTTCTTT. The encoded protein is CASERQGRGAFF.

The V call is TRBV4-2, the J call TRBJ2-3; D may be TRBD2 (6 bases). The ends were cut back, 2 bases at V and 3 bases at J, with 15 bases in the middle. The germline CDR1 and CDR2 sequences are LGHNA and YNFKEQ. The CDR3 sequence is 16 residues long. The CDR3 is CASSQKSGVGTDTQYF. The DNA of the CDR3 is TGTGCCAGCAGCCAAAAATCGGGGGTTGGTACAGATACGCAGTATTTT.

The rearrangement joins TRBV28 to TRBJ2-3; 13 positions agree with TRBD2. The CDR3 is made up of 15 amino acids. CDR1 and CDR2 from the germline V gene are MDHEN and SYDVKM. With 6 bases clipped from V and 6 bases from J, the junction kept 6 bases outside the gene matches. In DNA form, the CDR3 reads TGTGCCAGCAGACCTACTAGCGGGGGGGCGGATACGCAGTATTTT. This codes for CASRPTSGGADTQYF.

The rearrangement uses TRBV19 and TRBJ1-5; D not resolved. V lost 3 bases and J lost 2, with 8 bases in between. In germline, CDR1 is LNHDA, CDR2 SQIVND (reference sequence). CDR3 length: 14 residues. The CDR3 nucleotides are TGTGCCAGTAGTATCACGGGAGGCAATCAGCCCCAGCATTTT. It yields the protein CASSITGGNQPQHF.

This chain links TRBV5-4 with TRBJ2-5, with D tentatively TRBD2 (5 bases). The germline V gene encodes CDR1 SGHNT and CDR2 YYREEE (reference sequence). The V end lost 0 bases, the J end lost 5 bases, and 14 bases lay between the germline ends. The CDR3 runs to 15 residues. The CDR3 is CASSLVGARIETQYF. The CDR3 bases are TGTGCCAGCAGCTTGGTGGGAGCCAGGATTGAGACCCAGTACTTC.

This sequence joins TRBV7-2 and TRBJ1-2; 10 nucleotides align to TRBD1. CDR3 size: 15 residues. V lost 5 bases, J lost 5 bases, and 8 bases stayed unmatched. In germline, CDR1 is SGHTA, CDR2 FQGNSA. The CDR3 coding sequence is TGTGCCAGCAGCGTCCGGGACAGGGGAGGTTATGGCTACACCTTC. It is translated as CASSVRDRGGYGYTF.

This chain links TRBV9 with TRBJ1-3; D perhaps matches TRBD1 (5 bases). CDR1 and CDR2 from the germline V gene are SGDLS and YYNGEE. The CDR3 sequence is 18 residues long. V was pared by 3 bases and J by 0 bases, with 19 bases between. The CDR3 region has the DNA TGTGCCAGCAGCGATAGACGGGGGGGGGTAACCTCTGGAAACACCATATATTTT. Amino acids: CASSDRRGGVTSGNTIYF.

The chain has TRBV6-4 and TRBJ1-5; D perhaps matches TRBD1 (5 bases). Per the germline V gene, CDR1 is MRHNA and CDR2 is SNTAGT. Trimming left V 6 bases short and J 4 bases short, with 19 bases between. The CDR3 contains 16 residues. The CDR3 DNA reads TGTGCCAGCAGGCCTAAACGGGCAGGGAGGAATCAGCCCCAGCATTTT. Translated: CASRPKRAGRNQPQHF.

V and J are TRBV28 and TRBJ2-3, with D possibly matching TRBD2 (6 bases). Germline V CDR1 and CDR2: MDHEN, SYDVKM. V was shortened by 3 bases and J by 2 bases, with 15 bases between the two germline ends. The CDR3 consists of 16 residues. CDR3 residues: CASSFSGTGLTDTQYF. The CDR3 region has the DNA TGTGCCAGCAGTTTTTCCGGGACGGGACTCACAGATACGCAGTATTTT.

The CDR3 nucleotides are TGTGCCATCAGTGAGGGCCTACGGGAGTATGGCTACACCTTC. Amino acids: CAISEGLREYGYTF. The chain employs TRBV10-3 and TRBJ1-2; D ambiguous. CDR1 and CDR2 from the germline V gene are ENHRY and SYGVKD. Trimming left V 2 bases short and J 5 bases short, with 12 bases between. There are 14 residues in the CDR3.

The chain has TRBV4-1 and TRBJ2-7, with TRBD2 matching 7 bases. Germline lookup yields CDR1 MGHRA and CDR2 YSYEKL. This CDR3 has 15 amino acids. The V and J ends lost 1 base and 6 bases, in that order; junction bases with no gene match: 9. The chain's CDR3 is CASSQGGSLPFEQYF. CDR3 sequence (DNA): TGCGCCAGCAGCCAAGGCGGGAGTCTTCCCTTCGAGCAGTACTTC.

The chain recombines TRBV21-1 with TRBJ2-5; TRBD2 was called by the table and not checked on the DNA. TRBV21-1 is designated a pseudogene. This CDR3 has 18 residues. CDR3 nucleotides: TGTGCCAGCAGCAAAGGTGACGGGACTAGCGGTTTTCAAGAGACCCAGTACTTC. This codes for CASSKGDGTSGFQETQYF.

The chain has TRBV10-2 and TRBJ2-5; 9 positions agree with TRBD1. CDR1 WSHSY and CDR2 SAAADI come from the germline V gene. The CDR3 sequence is 17 residues long. V shed 2 bases and J 1 base; nucleotides not matched to a gene: 8. CDR3 in amino acids: CASSESAWTGAQETQYF. DNA of the CDR3: TGCGCCAGCAGTGAGAGCGCCTGGACAGGGGCCCAAGAGACCCAGTACTTC.

DNA for the CDR3: TGTGCCAGCAGCTTAAAACCGGAGCCCACAGATACGCAGTATTTT. Protein product: CASSLKPEPTDTQYF. The rearrangement links TRBV7-9 to TRBJ2-3; D is unresolved. Per the germline V gene, CDR1 is SEHNR and CDR2 is FQNEAQ (reference sequence). Trimming cost V 2 bases and J 2 bases, with 11 bases left between them. The CDR3 sequence is 15 residues long.

The J gene is TRBJ1-1, the V gene TRBV25-1, with TRBD1 matching over 8 bases. CDR3 length: 13 amino acids. Germline V gene lookup returns CDR1 MGHDK and CDR2 SYGVNS. V shed 6 bases, J shed 5 bases, and the junction held 5 bases outside the gene matches. CDR3 loop: CASRQQGGTEAFF. CDR3 bases: TGTGCCAGCAGGCAACAGGGGGGGACTGAAGCTTTCTTT.

J is TRBJ2-2 and V is TRBV5-1, with a weak D call TRBD1 (5 bases). With 6 bases removed from V and 2 bases from J, the gap between germline ends came to 14 bases. This CDR3 is built from 15 residues. Per the germline V gene, CDR1 is SGHRS and CDR2 is YFSETQ. CDR3 sequence reads: CASIETRENTGELFF. CDR3 coding DNA: TGCGCCAGCATAGAAACCAGGGAAAACACCGGGGAGCTGTTTTTT.

The chain has TRBV9 and TRBJ2-7; D unclear. The CDR3 has 14 amino acids. Trimming pared 0 bases from V and 1 base from J, leaving 8 bases between. CDR1 is SGDLS, CDR2 YYNGEE, per germline. CDR3 amino acids: CASSVVAQSYEQYF. The CDR3 coding sequence is TGTGCCAGCAGCGTAGTCGCGCAATCCTACGAGCAGTACTTC. The full variable domain, its missing parts supplied by reference TRBV9 and TRBJ2-7, is DSGVTQTPKHLITATGQRVTLRCSPRSGDLSVYWYQQSLDQGLQFLIQYYNGEERAKGNILERFSAQQFPDLHSELNLSSLELGDSALYFCASSVVAQSYEQYFGPGTRLTVT.

The chain joins TRBV30 to TRBJ1-5; the D is unclear. V was trimmed by 0 bases and J by 7 bases, leaving 16 bases between them. Germline CDR1 reads GTSNPN; CDR2 reads SVGIG (reference sequence). The CDR3 has 15 residues. DNA for the CDR3: TGTGCCTGGAGTGTACCGACGGTGGTGAGGCAGCCCCAGCATTTT. It encodes CAWSVPTVVRQPQHF.

This rearrangement joins TRBV7-9 to TRBJ2-3, with TRBD2 matching 9 bases. The CDR3 is 17 amino acids. Germline V gene data show CDR1 as SEHNR and CDR2 as FQNEAQ (reference sequence). V lost 5 bases, J lost 2 bases, and 11 bases stayed unmatched. The CDR3 loop is CASSKLALAGTTDTQYF. Written as DNA, the CDR3 is TGTGCCAGCAGCAAACTGGCGCTAGCGGGGACCACAGATACGCAGTATTTT.